The T cell receptor (beta chain) under discussion was sequenced for a study of regulatory T cells in long-lasting Graves disease. HTBI primers from iRepertoire and Arm-PCR of CDR3 regions yielded the TCR beta libraries. TCRdb reanalysed the multiplex PCR reads using MiXCR and keeps one entry per CDR3 protein. The sample carries approximately 250,000 distinct CDR3 sequences, around 18% recorded once. The sample's time point: newly diagnosed GD, antithyroid drugs for less than 3 months. RNA extracted from PBMCs served as the sequencing template. Trimming took 5 bases from V and 1 from J, leaving 12 bases between them. Germline V gene lookup returns CDR1 GTSNPN and CDR2 SVGIG (reference sequence). The CDR3 has 14 residues.

The chain carries TRBV30 and TRBJ1-5; D uncertain. This clonotype was sampled from a female donor with Graves disease. Sequenced here: peripheral blood mononuclear cells (PBMCs), sampled at new diagnosis, from a patient treated with antithyroid drugs. Here the CDR3 DNA reads TGTGCCTGGGATGCGGGAGGAAGCAATCAGCCCCAGCATTTT. Its translation is CAWDAGGSNQPQHF.